These 16 T cell receptor beta chains were all obtained from the same sample, sequenced in a study of blood T cell repertoires in COVID-19. Measured with immunoSEQ multiplex PCR; TCRdb has only the in-frame clones, and not every one. There are about 270,000 clones in the sample; about 85% occur only once, and around 3% lies in the top ten. The sample was PBMCs or T cells enriched from blood (not recorded which). The receptor source for this set is a woman between 50 and 59 years old who had recovered from COVID-19.

This clone has more than one count but fewer than ten. The V call is TRBV3-1 (or the pseudogene TRBV3-2), the J call TRBJ2-3; D call uncertain. This CDR3 is 11 amino acids long. With 0 bases removed from V and 8 bases from J, the gap between germline ends came to 3 bases. Germline V gene data show CDR1 as LGHDT and CDR2 as YNNKEL (reference sequence). The DNA for the CDR3 is TGTGCCAGCAGCCAAGAGAGTACGCAGTATTTT. Its protein product is CASSQESTQYF.

J is TRBJ2-7 and V is TRBV30, with a possible D match to TRBD1 (6 bases). The CDR3 is 17 amino acids. CDR1 is GTSNPN and CDR2 is SVGIG in the germline V gene (reference sequence). Between the trimmed V and J ends, which lost 2 bases and 3 bases, there was a span of 23 bases. CDR3 bases: TGTGCCTGGAGTCTCCACCGTACCTCGGGACACCACTACGAGCAGTACTTC. The encoded protein is CAWSLHRTSGHHYEQYF.

V usage is TRBV10-2 and J usage is TRBJ2-7; 14 nucleotides line up with TRBD2. CDR1 is WSHSY and CDR2 is SAAADI in the germline V gene. The CDR3 is 13 residues long. V lost 7 bases, J lost 6 bases, and 2 bases stayed unmatched. The CDR3 coding sequence is TGCGCCAGCACAGGGACTAGCGGGAGCGAGCAGTACTTC. This translates into CASTGTSGSEQYF.

The chain uses TRBV7-2 and TRBJ2-7; no reliable D call. The V end lost 1 base, the J end lost 4 bases, and 14 bases lay between the germline ends. This CDR3 comprises 15 residues. Germline CDR1 is SGHTA and CDR2 is FQGNSA. The CDR3, as DNA: TGTGCCAGCAGCTTAGACAGTAATATACCATACGAGCAGTACTTC. Its translation: CASSLDSNIPYEQYF.

This clone was counted a few times. V and J are TRBV3-1 (or the pseudogene TRBV3-2) and TRBJ2-1; no firm D call. The CDR3 contains 17 residues. The ends were cut back, 5 bases at V and 0 bases at J, with 17 bases in the middle. CDR1 and CDR2 from the germline V gene are LGHDT and YNNKEL (reference sequence). The CDR3 DNA is TGTGCCAGCAGCGAGAGGAGAGTGTTCCGCTCCTACAATGAGCAGTTCTTC. The encoded protein is CASSERRVFRSYNEQFF.

This chain uses TRBV28 with TRBJ2-7; D not certain. Trimming stripped 4 bases from V and 5 bases from J, with 9 bases between. Germline V gene data show CDR1 as MDHEN and CDR2 as SYDVKM. This CDR3 has 12 amino acids. The CDR3 loop is CASSSLTDEQYF. In DNA, the CDR3 is TGTGCCAGCAGTTCACTAACGGACGAGCAGTACTTC.

The chain recombines TRBV12-5 with TRBJ1-1; the match to TRBD1 covers 8 bases. The CDR3 has 13 amino acids. Germline CDR1 LGHNT, CDR2 FRNRAP. J gave up 5 bases and V 7 bases, and 6 bases lay outside the gene matches. The CDR3 loop reads CASALQGGTEAFF. In DNA, the CDR3 is TGTGCTAGTGCCCTACAGGGGGGAACTGAAGCTTTCTTT.

The chain recombines TRBV10-1 with TRBJ2-3, with unresolved D. The CDR3 totals 14 residues. CDR1 and CDR2 (germline): WNHNN, SYGVQD (reference sequence). V lost 7 bases to trimming and J lost 5 bases, with 16 bases between them. In nucleotides, the CDR3 is TGCGCCAGCATACTGGCGGTTAACGTAGATACGCAGTATTTT. Protein: CASILAVNVDTQYF.

The chain has TRBV4-3 and TRBJ1-1, with TRBD1 identical over 7 bases. V dropped 1 base and J dropped 4; count of bases not matched to a gene: 6. Germline V CDR1 and CDR2: LGHNA, YSLEER. There are 15 residues in the CDR3. The CDR3 sequence is CASSQVRQGVTEAFF. DNA for the CDR3: TGCGCCAGCAGCCAAGTCCGACAGGGAGTCACTGAAGCTTTCTTT.

The chain couples TRBV2 to TRBJ2-1, with 9 positions matching TRBD2. V was clipped by 7 bases and J by 8 bases; unmatched bases: 9. CDR1 SNHLY and CDR2 FYNNEI come from the germline V gene. CDR3 length equals 14 residues. In DNA form, the CDR3 reads TGTGCCAGCAATCCGGGACTAGCTTCGCATGAGCAGTTCTTC. This translates into CASNPGLASHEQFF.

This clone has just one count. The genes are TRBV24-1 and TRBJ1-5, with TRBD1 as a possible D gene (5 bases). The CDR3 is made up of 14 amino acids. Trimming stripped 6 bases from V and 3 bases from J, with 11 bases between. CDR1 and CDR2 from the germline V gene are KGHDR and SFDVKD. The CDR3 here is CATSHDSTNQPQHF. DNA of the CDR3: TGTGCCACCAGTCACGACAGTACCAATCAGCCCCAGCATTTT.

V and J are TRBV6-2 or TRBV6-3 and TRBJ2-2; 10 positions agree with TRBD1. Germline CDR1 reads MNHEY; CDR2 reads SVGEGT. This CDR3 comprises 15 residues. The trim removed 5 bases at V and 6 bases at J, leaving 6 bases unmatched. The CDR3 DNA is TGTGCCAGCAGTCTCCGGACAGGGGGTTCCGGGGAGCTGTTTTTT. Its protein product is CASSLRTGGSGELFF.

The gene calls are TRBV28 and TRBJ2-2; possible D gene TRBD1, 5 bases. V shed 2 bases and J shed 5 bases, with 12 bases lying between them. Germline CDR1 MDHEN, CDR2 SYDVKM. The CDR3 consists of 15 residues. DNA for the CDR3: TGTGCCAGCAGTTTAGTAGGGGTTATAACCGGGGAGCTGTTTTTT. Encoded protein: CASSLVGVITGELFF.

The gene calls are TRBV19 and TRBJ2-7, with no clear D. The CDR3 contains 13 residues. The V and J ends lost 2 bases and 7 bases respectively, with 12 bases between them. Germline CDR1 reads LNHDA; CDR2 reads SQIVND (reference sequence). DNA for the CDR3: TGTGCCAGTAGTATATCGATGACGAGGGAGCAGTACTTC. Its translation: CASSISMTREQYF.

This chain connects TRBV12-3 or TRBV12-4 to TRBJ1-1; D is unresolved. This CDR3 is built from 13 residues. Trimming removed 7 bases from V and 3 bases from J, with 12 bases in between. In DNA, the CDR3 is TGTGCCAGCATTCGGAGTATAGACACTGAAGCTTTCTTT. Translation gives CASIRSIDTEAFF.

This clone was observed a few times. The chain employs TRBV6-6 and TRBJ1-2; 8 bases align to TRBD1. CDR1 and CDR2 (germline): MNHNY, SVGAGI (reference sequence). The CDR3 consists of 13 residues. V lost 6 bases, J lost 6 bases, and 6 bases stayed unmatched. The CDR3 region has the DNA TGTGCCAGCAGCCGGACAGGGTTCAATGGCTACACCTTC. Translation gives CASSRTGFNGYTF.